The clone carrying this TCR beta chain turned up a few times. The CDR3 spans 13 residues. CDR1 is SGHTA and CDR2 is FQGNSA in the germline V gene. The germline V and J ends were trimmed by 3 bases and 4 bases, with 9 bases remaining between them. The data derive from a study of blood T cell repertoires in COVID-19. Study summary: Samples representing acute and convalescent COVID-19 were sourced from the United States, Italy and Spain. In each case, the material was cDNA or gDNA derived from T cells, B-cell-depleted T cells, or PBMCs.

Per the original methods: Using reference gene primer amplification, nucleated cell counts were estimated. Method: immunoSEQ multiplex PCR; TCRdb's copy keeps in-frame clones and lacks some. V, J and clone size reflect that table, while D and trimming were determined from the DNA. The sample shows around 100,000 clones, more than 85% of them seen only once. The V and J genes are TRBV7-2 and TRBJ1-1; D is possibly TRBD1 (5 bases). The material sequenced was peripheral blood. The TCR originated in a man between 50 and 59 years old with active or convalescent COVID-19. As DNA, the CDR3 is TGTGCCAGCAGCTTTGGGGGAGGCACTGAAGCTTTCTTT. It is translated as CASSFGGGTEAFF. The full variable domain, rest sourced from reference TRBV7-2 and TRBJ1-1, is GAGVSQSPSNKVTEKGKDVELRCDPISGHTALYWYRQSLGQGLEFLIYFQGNSAPDKSGLPSDRFSAERTGGSVSTLTIQRTQQEDSAVYLCASSFGGGTEAFFGQGTRLTVV.